This T cell receptor (beta chain) was obtained from a study of T cells in Graves' hyperthyroidism and ophthalmopathy. Study-wide findings and caveats: Blood also carried most thyroid clonotypes expanded above 0.001. By a 13 V-J model, ophthalmopathy was set apart from stable hyperthyroidism.

Clinicians diagnosed patients from clinical symptoms, serum thyroxine and TRAb, thyroid ultrasound and orbital computed tomography. As to this clonotype: Its antigen is as yet unknown. At one end the junction does not follow the germline gene, possibly because of a read error.

Researchers took RNA transcripts and amplified the TCR beta CDR3 regions from them. HTBI primers were used for first-round RT-PCR of the TCR CDR3. One entry per CDR3 protein, called by TCRdb with MiXCR from the multiplex PCR reads. Among fewer than 400,000 distinct CDR3 sequences listed, roughly 25% were seen once. The CDR3 has 15 amino acids. The germline V gene has CDR1 ENHRY and CDR2 SYGVKD. Sample: blood. The TCR originated in a man aged 45 to 65 with Graves' hyperthyroidism. The J gene is TRBJ1-5, the V gene TRBV10-3, with TRBD1 identical over 9 bases. The CDR3: CASSYWDRGNQPQHF. CDR3 DNA: TGTGCCAGCAGTTATTGGGACAGGGGCAATCAGCCCCAGCATTTT.